This TCR beta chain was found in a study of somatic mutations in cytotoxic T cells in rheumatoid arthritis. TCRdb's copy holds only in-frame clones and misses some; the assay was immunoSEQ multiplex PCR. Of some 2,300 clones listed, less than 85% are singletons. CDR3 length: 17 residues. The germline V gene has CDR1 KGHSH and CDR2 LQKENI. V trimming: 0 bases; J trimming: 5 bases; junction bases outside the gene matches: 11. Material for sequencing was CD8+ T cells sorted from blood. The genes are TRBV18 and TRBJ1-1; 8 nucleotides agree with TRBD1. The TCR sequence derives from a woman in her forties with rheumatoid arthritis. CDR3 bases: TGTGCCAGCTCACCACCCGAGGACAGGGAGTTGGAAACTGAAGCTTTCTTT. It translates to CASSPPEDRELETEAFF.